A selection of T cell receptor beta chains follows, all from one sample in a study of identical twins. Via MiXCR, TCRdb re-called the 5' RACE reads, giving one row per CDR3 protein. Among more than 400,000 distinct CDR3 sequences listed, around 15% were seen once. These data were also reused for a study on yellow fever vaccine responses in identical twins.

The sequenced sample was CD4+ T cells sorted from blood. The origin of the receptors is a woman aged 18 to 35 in good health. Each CDR3 is given with its conserved first and last residue. The size of a clone is reported for some rows only, either as once, few or many, or as a class for expanded clones.

v_call	clone_size	j_call	cdr3_aa
TRBV4-1	few	TRBJ1-4	CASRSVRPLNEKLFF
TRBV7-2	NA	TRBJ2-1	CASSLLENSDEQFF
TRBV6-5	few	TRBJ2-1	CASSLLNQLGNEQFF
TRBV2	few	TRBJ1-1	CASRPRQRGSSTEAFF
TRBV3-1	once	TRBJ2-2	CASSQGPAGGPNTGELFF
TRBV11-2	few	TRBJ1-3	CASSFDNTIYF
TRBV14	few	TRBJ2-7	CASSPSILVYEQYF
TRBV15	NA	TRBJ2-1	CATSSLEKANEQFF
TRBV29-1	few	TRBJ2-1	CSVGLAVTEQFF
TRBV5-1	few	TRBJ2-2	CASSLGLAGFTGELFF
TRBV2	few	TRBJ1-5	CASSERQINQPQHF
TRBV12-3/TRBV12-4	NA	TRBJ2-6	CASSLYGAGTGPYSGANVLTF
TRBV6-2/TRBV6-3	NA	TRBJ1-2	CASGDYGYTF
TRBV6-1	few	TRBJ2-5	CASRTGLAKETQYF
TRBV29-1	NA	TRBJ1-4	CSVGWAPNEKLFF
TRBV5-6	NA	TRBJ2-7	CASSNLNYEQYF
TRBV24-1	few	TRBJ2-2	CATSGIPTGELFF
TRBV5-8	many	TRBJ2-5	CASSHQQWGALQETQYF
TRBV4-1	many	TRBJ2-1	CASSQVHLAGDYNEQFF
TRBV29-1	many	TRBJ1-1	CSVRGELMNTEAFF
TRBV28	few	TRBJ2-1	CASSPPAPTYNEQFF
TRBV6-1	few	TRBJ1-1	CASSEGGTGLGAFF
TRBV21-1	few	TRBJ1-6	CASSKGAGGYLPLHF
TRBV7-2	few	TRBJ2-3	CASSLGGHNTDTQYF
TRBV2	many	TRBJ2-5	CASSLAGVQETQYF
TRBV7-2	NA	TRBJ1-2	CASSSSRQGGNYGYTF
TRBV12-5	NA	TRBJ2-5	CASGPLGGQLRETQYF
TRBV28	NA	TRBJ2-5	CASSSPSLAGGGETQYF
TRBV4-2	few	TRBJ2-1	CASSQDRGSSGRGEQFF
TRBV3-1	NA	TRBJ2-1	CASSQVPEWQFF
TRBV12-3/TRBV12-4	NA	TRBJ2-1	CASTSGSGMFDEQFF
TRBV12-3/TRBV12-4	NA	TRBJ2-1	CASSPPRTQSSYNEQFF
TRBV27	NA	TRBJ2-2	CASSLVGFGELFF
TRBV4-1	NA	TRBJ2-3	CASSQGRTGSQYF
TRBV29-1	few	TRBJ2-5	CSVQSRTGPGKYQETQYF
TRBV5-1	few	TRBJ2-4	CASSLTGLIVAKNIQYF
TRBV28	NA	TRBJ2-3	CASRRASGTDTQYF
TRBV3-1	NA	TRBJ2-2	CASSQDYPRGTGELFF
TRBV10-3	few	TRBJ2-7	CAISDVVSSSYEQYF
TRBV6-5	few	TRBJ1-6	CASSYSKGVKNSPLHF
TRBV5-4	NA	TRBJ2-5	CASSWMGGTETQYF
TRBV20-1	NA	TRBJ2-1	CSAAPGVTYNEQFF
TRBV29-1	NA	TRBJ2-2	CSVKRGGQTGELFF
TRBV4-2	NA	TRBJ2-1	CASSQKPVEAGALNEQFF
TRBV11-2	NA	TRBJ1-1	CASSETGVGKGRAFF
TRBV7-9	many	TRBJ1-6	CASSLRSGADSPLHF
TRBV6-5	few	TRBJ2-7	CASSYSTNGLGRTYEQYF
TRBV5-1	NA	TRBJ2-1	CASSFAGTNNNEQFF
TRBV10-3	NA	TRBJ2-2	CAIADRVNTGELFF
TRBV7-6	few	TRBJ2-6	CASSLNRGGGANVLTF
TRBV5-1	many	TRBJ2-3	CASTKEGTDTQYF
TRBV7-7	few	TRBJ2-3	CASSLQGPTDTQYF
TRBV12-3/TRBV12-4	few	TRBJ2-1	CASSPQTRPNEQFF
TRBV19	NA	TRBJ1-5	CASSKTTGINQPQHF
TRBV19	NA	TRBJ2-1	CASSGDSSYNEQFF
TRBV29-1	NA	TRBJ2-7	CSVSPSGGGYEQYF
TRBV14	NA	TRBJ1-2	CASSPARSYGYTF
TRBV7-8	NA	TRBJ1-4	CAAGGNNEKLFF
TRBV28	NA	TRBJ2-3	CASSLLGLARGTDTQYF
TRBV20-1	few	TRBJ2-7	CSAPRLAKKSHEQYF